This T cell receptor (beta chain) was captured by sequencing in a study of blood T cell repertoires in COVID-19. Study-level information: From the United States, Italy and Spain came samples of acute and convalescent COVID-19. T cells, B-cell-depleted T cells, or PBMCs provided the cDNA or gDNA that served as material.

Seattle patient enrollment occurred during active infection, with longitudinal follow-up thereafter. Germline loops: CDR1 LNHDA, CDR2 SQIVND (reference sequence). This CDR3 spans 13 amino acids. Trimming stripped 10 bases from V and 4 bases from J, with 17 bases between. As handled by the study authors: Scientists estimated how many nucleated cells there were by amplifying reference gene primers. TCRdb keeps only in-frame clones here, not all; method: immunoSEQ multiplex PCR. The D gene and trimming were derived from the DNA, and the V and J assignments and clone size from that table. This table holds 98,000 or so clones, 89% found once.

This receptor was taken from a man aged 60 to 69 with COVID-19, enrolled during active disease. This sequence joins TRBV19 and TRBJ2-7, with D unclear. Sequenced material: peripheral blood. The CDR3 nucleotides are TGTGCCACCCAAAGCCTAGGAGCTTACGAGCAGTACTTC. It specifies CATQSLGAYEQYF.